The 18 T cell receptor beta chains listed next were all sequenced from one sample in a study of CD8 T cells in ankylosing spondylitis. Findings and caveats of the study: Made up of roughly 8 highly homologous variants, a TCR beta motif appeared characteristic of ankylosing spondylitis blood.

What these receptors recognize is not known. TCRdb itself ran the 5' RACE reads through MiXCR, one entry per CDR3 protein. Seen here are 450,000 or so distinct CDR3 sequences, about 25% observed once, and the top ten hold 0.89%. Sequenced: blood, either unsorted or a sorted T cell fraction (not recorded which). The receptors were sampled from a male donor with ankylosing spondylitis.

This clonotype came up a few times. The chain joins TRBV6-1 to TRBJ2-1; 9 bases map to TRBD2. CDR1 is MNHNS, CDR2 SASEGT, per germline. CDR3 length: 15 amino acids. Trimming took 6 bases from V and 7 from J; bases not matched to a gene: 10. The CDR3 DNA sequence: TGTGCCAGCAGCCGAGGGGCGGGAGGGCCTAATGAGCAGTTCTTC. Its translation is CASSRGAGGPNEQFF.

This CDR3 is CASSQDEGYYGYTF. The CDR3 DNA reads as TGTGCCAGCAGCCAAGATGAGGGCTACTATGGCTACACCTTC. J is TRBJ1-2 and V is TRBV3-1; D is uncertain. V was clipped by 0 bases and J by 3 bases, with 8 bases between them. The CDR3 runs 14 residues. CDR1 is LGHDT, CDR2 YNNKEL, per germline (reference sequence).

This clonotype was found a few times. V and J are TRBV20-1 and TRBJ2-1, with D possibly being TRBD2 (6 bases). CDR3 length: 15 amino acids. Per the germline V gene, CDR1 is DFQATT and CDR2 is SNEGSKA (reference sequence). The V end lost 5 bases, the J end lost 0 bases, and 14 bases lay between the germline ends. CDR3 sequence reads: CSAGGVRSSYNEQFF. The CDR3 region has the DNA TGCAGTGCTGGAGGGGTACGGAGCTCCTACAATGAGCAGTTCTTC.

V is TRBV11-1 and J is TRBJ2-3; D gene unclear. Germline V gene data show CDR1 as SGHAT and CDR2 as FQDESV (reference sequence). The CDR3 is 17 residues long. Trimming took 1 base from V and 1 from J, leaving 15 bases between them. The CDR3 loop reads CASSLDGSPAGTDTQYF. The CDR3 DNA follows: TGTGCCAGCAGCTTAGACGGTAGCCCTGCTGGCACAGATACGCAGTATTTT.

The genes are TRBV5-1 and TRBJ2-6; D is ambiguous. Trimming cost V 4 bases and J 0 bases, with 11 bases left between them. Germline assignment: CDR1 SGHRS and CDR2 YFSETQ. The CDR3 has 16 residues. The CDR3 protein is CASSLDGSSGANVLTF. Here the CDR3 DNA reads TGCGCCAGCAGCCTTGACGGTAGCTCTGGGGCCAACGTCCTGACTTTC.

The V gene is TRBV20-1, the J gene TRBJ2-1, with 7 bases matching TRBD2. V lost 4 bases to trimming and J lost 3 bases; unmatched junction nucleotides: 15. Germline loops: CDR1 DFQATT, CDR2 SNEGSKA (reference sequence). CDR3 length equals 17 residues. Here the CDR3 DNA reads TGCAGTGCTAAGTCGCCCGGGGGGTGGGAGAACTACAATGAGCAGTTCTTC. As protein: CSAKSPGGWENYNEQFF.

The CDR3 here is CASSLLGSDTGELFF. In DNA form, the CDR3 reads TGTGCCAGCAGTTTACTCGGGAGCGACACCGGGGAGCTGTTTTTT. V usage is TRBV27 and J usage is TRBJ2-2, with a tentative D call TRBD2 (6 bases). The ends were cut back, 2 bases at V and 3 bases at J, with 10 bases in the middle. CDR1 and CDR2 (germline): MNHEY, SMNVEV (reference sequence). The CDR3 runs 15 residues.

V and J are TRBV12-3 or TRBV12-4 and TRBJ1-1; 9 nucleotides agree with TRBD1. There are 15 residues in the CDR3. V was clipped by 5 bases and J by 5 bases; unmatched bases: 9. The CDR3 DNA sequence: TGTGCCAGCAGTCCGCAACAGGGGGCGCGGACTGAAGCTTTCTTT. This sequence encodes CASSPQQGARTEAFF.

The DNA of the CDR3 is TGTGCCAGCAGCTTATTACAGGGCCACGAGCAGTACTTC. Its protein product is CASSLLQGHEQYF. V is TRBV7-7 and J is TRBJ2-7; perhaps TRBD1 as D (6 bases). The CDR3 length is 13 residues. Germline V CDR1 and CDR2: SSHAT, FNYEAQ (reference sequence). The V end was cut by 2 bases, the J end by 5 bases, with 10 bases between.

This chain's CDR3 is CASSPGTLEKLFF. In nucleotides, the CDR3 is TGTGCCAGCTCACCCGGGACATTAGAAAAACTGTTTTTT. This chain links TRBV18 with TRBJ1-4, with a tentative D call TRBD1 (6 bases). Trimming removed 3 bases at V and 8 bases at J, with 10 bases between. Looked up from germline, CDR1 is KGHSH and CDR2 is LQKENI. The CDR3 is 13 amino acids.

The chain is built from TRBV2 and TRBJ1-1, with unresolved D. Germline V gives CDR1 SNHLY, CDR2 FYNNEI. The length of the CDR3 is 13 residues. The V gene lost 8 bases and the J gene lost 1 base, with 11 bases spanning the gap. The CDR3 spells CASQNRENTEAFF. The CDR3 nucleotides are TGTGCCAGCCAAAACCGCGAGAACACTGAAGCTTTCTTT.

The gene calls are TRBV15 and TRBJ2-7; 11 bases fit TRBD2. The junction had 6 bases not matched to a gene; V was cut back by 2 bases and J by 0 bases. Germline V lookup: CDR1 LNHNV, CDR2 YYDKDF (reference sequence). The length of the CDR3 is 17 residues. The chain's CDR3 is CATSRPGTSGSSYEQYF. CDR3 sequence (DNA): TGTGCCACCAGCAGACCTGGGACTAGCGGCAGCTCCTACGAGCAGTACTTC.

The chain has TRBV7-2 and TRBJ2-2; 13 nucleotides line up with TRBD2. V dropped 7 bases and J dropped 2; count of bases not matched to a gene: 7. CDR1 is SGHTA and CDR2 is FQGNSA in the germline V gene. The CDR3 length is 17 residues. The CDR3 DNA is TGTGCCAGCACCCGGGGGACTAGCGGGGAAAACACCGGGGAGCTGTTTTTT. Protein sequence: CASTRGTSGENTGELFF.

This clonotype was counted only a few times. The chain couples TRBV5-1 to TRBJ1-1; D is possibly TRBD1 (6 bases). This CDR3 has 16 residues. The V end was cut by 3 bases, the J end by 2 bases, with 17 bases between. Per germline, CDR1 SGHRS and CDR2 YFSETQ. The CDR3 loop reads CASSYGTRGTNTEAFF. The CDR3 DNA sequence: TGCGCCAGCAGCTACGGGACGAGGGGGACTAACACTGAAGCTTTCTTT.

The chain links TRBV4-2 to TRBJ1-2; no firm D call. Trimming stripped 0 bases from V and 7 bases from J, with 9 bases between. This CDR3 has 13 residues. Germline CDR1 is LGHNA and CDR2 is YNFKEQ. The CDR3 protein is CASSQDGRSGYTF. The CDR3 coding sequence is TGTGCCAGCAGCCAAGATGGGAGATCTGGCTACACCTTC.

Only a few counts were recorded for this clonotype. The rearrangement links TRBV5-6 to TRBJ2-7; D perhaps matches TRBD2 (6 bases). The V and J ends lost 4 bases and 3 bases respectively, with 8 bases between them. CDR3 length equals 12 residues. The germline V gene encodes CDR1 SGHDT and CDR2 YYEEEE. The CDR3 DNA reads TGTGCCAGCAGCATGGGGGGCTACGAGCAGTACGTC. Protein sequence: CASSMGGYEQYV.

The J gene is TRBJ1-4, the V gene TRBV14; D is unresolved. V gave up 4 bases and J gave up 7 bases, with 13 bases separating them. Germline V gene lookup returns CDR1 SGHDN and CDR2 FVKESK. The CDR3 contains 14 residues. DNA of the CDR3: TGTGCCAGCAGCCGAGCGGGGTGGGGTGAAAAACTGTTTTTT. Translating it yields CASSRAGWGEKLFF.

This rearrangement joins TRBV7-9 to TRBJ2-3, with 13 positions matching TRBD2. Germline V CDR1 and CDR2: SEHNR, FQNEAQ (reference sequence). Trimming removed 4 bases from V and 1 base from J; junction bases left unmatched: 2. This CDR3 is built from 16 residues. The DNA for the CDR3 is TGTGCCAGCAGCTCGGGACTAGCGGGACGCACAGATACGCAGTATTTT. Its protein is CASSSGLAGRTDTQYF.